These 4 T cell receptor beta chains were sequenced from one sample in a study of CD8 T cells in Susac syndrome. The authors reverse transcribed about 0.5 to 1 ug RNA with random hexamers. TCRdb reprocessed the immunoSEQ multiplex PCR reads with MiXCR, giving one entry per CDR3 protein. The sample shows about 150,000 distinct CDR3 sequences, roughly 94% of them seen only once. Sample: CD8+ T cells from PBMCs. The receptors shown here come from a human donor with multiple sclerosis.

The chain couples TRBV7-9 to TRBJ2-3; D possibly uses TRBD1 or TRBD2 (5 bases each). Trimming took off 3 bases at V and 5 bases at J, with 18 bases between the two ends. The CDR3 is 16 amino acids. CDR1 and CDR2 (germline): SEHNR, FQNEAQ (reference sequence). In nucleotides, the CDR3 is TGTGCCAGCAGCTTGGAACTAGAACAGCAGGGAGATACGCAGTATTTT. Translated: CASSLELEQQGDTQYF.

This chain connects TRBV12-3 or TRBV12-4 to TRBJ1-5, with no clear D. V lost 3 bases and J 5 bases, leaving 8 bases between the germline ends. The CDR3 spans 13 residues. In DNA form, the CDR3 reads TGTGCCAGCAGTTTTAGGGCAGATCAGCCCCAGCATTTT. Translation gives CASSFRADQPQHF.

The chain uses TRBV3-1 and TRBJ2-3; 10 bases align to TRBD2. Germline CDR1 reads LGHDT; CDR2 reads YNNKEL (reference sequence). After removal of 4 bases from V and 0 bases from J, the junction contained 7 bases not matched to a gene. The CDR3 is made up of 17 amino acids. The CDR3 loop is CASSPFGLAASTDTQYF. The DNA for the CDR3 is TGTGCCAGCAGCCCATTCGGACTAGCGGCTAGCACAGATACGCAGTATTTT.

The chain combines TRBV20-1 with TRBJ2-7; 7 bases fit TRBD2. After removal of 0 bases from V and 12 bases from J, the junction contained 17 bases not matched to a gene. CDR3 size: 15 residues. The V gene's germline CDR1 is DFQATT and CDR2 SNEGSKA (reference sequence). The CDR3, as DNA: TGCAGTGCTAGAGATTTTGCGGTTGGGAGGGAAAAATGGTACTTC. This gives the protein CSARDFAVGREKWYF.